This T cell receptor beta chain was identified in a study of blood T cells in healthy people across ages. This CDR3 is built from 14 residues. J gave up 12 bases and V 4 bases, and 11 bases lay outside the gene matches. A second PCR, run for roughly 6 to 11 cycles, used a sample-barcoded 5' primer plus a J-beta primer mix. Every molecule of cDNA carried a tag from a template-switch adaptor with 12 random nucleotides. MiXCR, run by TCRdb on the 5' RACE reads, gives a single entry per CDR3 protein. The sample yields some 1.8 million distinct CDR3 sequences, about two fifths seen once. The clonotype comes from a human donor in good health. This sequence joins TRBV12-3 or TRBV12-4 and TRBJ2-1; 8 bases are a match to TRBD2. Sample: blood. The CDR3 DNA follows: TGTGCCAGCAGTTCGGGGGGGAGGTCCGTCGGGCAGTTCTTC. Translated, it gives CASSSGGRSVGQFF.